Listed below are T cell receptor beta chains from one sample, sequenced in a study of blood T cells in healthy people across ages. TCRdb processed the 5' RACE reads anew with MiXCR; each CDR3 protein has one entry. This sample has approximately 580,000 distinct CDR3 sequences, with 24% found just once. The same sample was also studied in work on T cells of mothers and their children.

Sequenced input: blood. Source of these receptors: a boy aged 10-17 years in good health. CDR3s include the opening cysteine and the closing phenylalanine or tryptophan.

v_call	j_call	cdr3_aa
TRBV6-5	TRBJ1-6	CASSSTGSSYNSPLHF
TRBV13	-	CAPPRGEETQYF
TRBV5-6	TRBJ1-5	CASSSGGAMGSNQPQHF
TRBV30	TRBJ2-7	CAWGTQGYEQYF
TRBV4-1	TRBJ1-5	CASSQDSGGRGPQHF
TRBV7-8	TRBJ1-3	CASSLLSRTLQGLGENTIYF
TRBV7-2	TRBJ2-3	CASSLVLGPDTQYF
TRBV20-1	TRBJ2-1	CSAPGPLAGPYNEQFF
TRBV12-3/TRBV12-4	TRBJ2-7	CASSAGTGLYTYEQYF
TRBV3-1	TRBJ1-2	CASSQAGVLEGDYTF
TRBV28	TRBJ2-1	CASSFPGARRRNEQFF
TRBV5-1	-	CASSLEWVSYEQYF
TRBV6-6	TRBJ1-2	CASSYGGYYGYTF
TRBV7-3	TRBJ2-1	CASSPDPHSGYNEQFF
TRBV12-3/TRBV12-4	TRBJ2-1	CASSLGALEVEQFF
TRBV5-1	TRBJ2-5	CASSLDGTHQETQYF
TRBV27	TRBJ1-1	CASRNRGHTEAFF